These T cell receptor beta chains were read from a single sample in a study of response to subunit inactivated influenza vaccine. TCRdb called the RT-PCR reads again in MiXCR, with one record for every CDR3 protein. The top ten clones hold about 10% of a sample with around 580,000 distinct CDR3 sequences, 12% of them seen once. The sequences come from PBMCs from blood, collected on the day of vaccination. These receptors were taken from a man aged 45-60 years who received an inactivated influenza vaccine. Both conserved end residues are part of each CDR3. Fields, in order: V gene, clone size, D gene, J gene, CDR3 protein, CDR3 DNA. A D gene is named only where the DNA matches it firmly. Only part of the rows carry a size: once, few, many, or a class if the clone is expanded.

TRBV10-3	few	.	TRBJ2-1	CAISEHGEQFF	TGTGCCATCAGTGAGCACGGTGAGCAGTTCTTC
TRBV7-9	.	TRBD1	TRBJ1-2	CASSETGTANYGYTF	TGTGCCAGCAGCGAGACCGGGACAGCTAACTATGGCTACACCTTC
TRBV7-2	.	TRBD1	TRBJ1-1	CASSFAQGAGTEAFF	TGTGCCAGCAGCTTCGCCCAGGGGGCAGGCACTGAAGCTTTCTTT
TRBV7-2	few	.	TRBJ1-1	CASSYTLLGAVSTEAFF	TGTGCCAGCAGCTATACCCTTTTAGGGGCGGTGAGCACTGAAGCTTTCTTT
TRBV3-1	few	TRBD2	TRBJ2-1	CASSQDPASGGRGVF	TGTGCCAGCAGCCAAGATCCGGCTAGCGGGGGGCGAGGGGTCTTC
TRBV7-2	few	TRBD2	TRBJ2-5	CASSLPSLAGVVETQYF	TGTGCCAGCAGCCTACCGTCTTTAGCGGGGGTTGTAGAGACCCAGTACTTC
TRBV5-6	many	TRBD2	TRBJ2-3	CASSLLGAGGPSDTQYF	TGTGCCAGCAGCTTGCTCGGAGCGGGAGGGCCCTCAGATACGCAGTATTTT
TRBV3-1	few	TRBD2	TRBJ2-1	CASSHSAGGYNEQFF	TGTGCCAGCAGCCATTCAGCGGGAGGGTACAATGAGCAGTTCTTC
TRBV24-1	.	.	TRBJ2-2	CATSDQLLGYTGELFF	TGTGCCACCAGTGATCAACTGCTAGGATACACCGGGGAGCTGTTTTTT
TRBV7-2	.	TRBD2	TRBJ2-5	CASSFASGRVGETQYF	TGTGCCAGCAGCTTCGCTAGCGGGAGGGTAGGAGAGACCCAGTACTTC
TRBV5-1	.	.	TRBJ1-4	CASSGDLTNEKLFF	TGCGCCAGCAGCGGGGACTTAACTAATGAAAAACTGTTTTTT
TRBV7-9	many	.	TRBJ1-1	CASSLSGGVNTEAFF	TGTGCCAGCAGCTTAAGTGGGGGCGTGAACACTGAAGCTTTCTTT
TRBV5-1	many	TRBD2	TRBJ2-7	CASSLAGTSPYEQYF	TGCGCCAGCAGCCTAGCCGGGACTAGTCCCTACGAGCAGTACTTC
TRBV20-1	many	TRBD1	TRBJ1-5	CSAQTGGDQPQHF	TGCAGTGCTCAGACAGGGGGCGATCAGCCCCAGCATTTT
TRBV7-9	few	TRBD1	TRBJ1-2	CASSGTGVYGYTF	TGTGCCAGCAGCGGGACAGGAGTCTATGGCTACACCTTC
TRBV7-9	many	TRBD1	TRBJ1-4	CASSLRQGNNEKLFF	TGTGCCAGCAGCTTGAGACAGGGGAATAATGAAAAACTGTTTTTT
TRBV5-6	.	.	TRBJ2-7	CASSKRTEGYEQYF	TGTGCCAGCAGCAAAAGGACAGAAGGCTACGAGCAGTACTTC
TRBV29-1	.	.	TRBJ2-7	CSVSVIGRSPREQYF	TGCAGCGTTTCGGTGATAGGACGCTCCCCCCGGGAGCAGTACTTC